This entry describes one TCR beta chain. No cognate antigen has been identified for it. No base quality information exists; no much larger clone differs at one position. The sample comes from a study of blood T cell repertoires in COVID-19 (dated by TCRdb to 2019 to 2021). Describing the broader study: Collaborator samples came from the United States, Italy and Spain and covered acute and convalescent phases of COVID-19. The material from the prospective study consisted of cDNA or gDNA derived from T cells, B-cell-depleted T cells, or PBMCs. Samples were obtained from the ongoing ImmuneRACE study (first 160 participants) and from 1,254 subjects provided by 6 global collaborators. A freely available public database, intended as a resource for researchers studying the immune response to SARS-CoV-2, is where the repertoires were released. Nearly every sample came with metadata listing a de-identified subject ID, COVID-19 status, age in years and sex. HLA class I and class II types, where available, came from metadata supplied by the sample provider rather than from assay-based typing. Subjects who had been exposed to COVID-19, were actively infected with it, or had recovered from it provided the deeply sampled blood TCRbeta repertoires that made up the dataset.

What the authors observed across the whole study: How much clinical and demographic metadata was included differed by source and by participant, and the metadata was provided uncurated.

Whole blood was collected in K2EDTA tubes by collaborating institutions according to the institutions' own protocols. For TCRbeta analysis, collaborators shipped samples as frozen whole blood, isolated PBMCs, or DNA extracted from either of those sample types. TCRbeta CDR3 regions were amplified from genomic DNA using the immunoSEQ Assay, a bias-controlled multiplex PCR. The authors' analysis ran thus. Nucleated cell counts per sample were estimated from amplification of reference gene primers within the assay. To quantify the absolute abundance of each unique TCRbeta CDR3 rearrangement, sequence reads were collapsed and filtered. For each sample, productive Simpson clonality was calculated as the square root of Simpson's diversity index across productive rearrangements. The clones in this table, taken by TCRdb from immuneACCESS, are in-frame only. Not every clone is retained; where verified, under half of the shortfall comes from an unresolved V gene, and the cause of the rest is unknown. V, J and clone size are taken as reported in that table, and D and trimming were inferred from the DNA itself. Recorded for this sample are over 150,000 clones; approximately 84% of them occurred a single time. In total, the top ten clones hold around an eighth of the sample.

The CDR3, from cysteine to phenylalanine, totals 13 residues. The only DNA kept is the CDR3, 39 bases in frame from the first base. V has 5 bases trimmed and J has 12 bases trimmed; junction bases matching no gene number 11. For CDR1 and CDR2, the germline V gene (reference sequence) lists PRHDT and FYEKMQ. The V gene is TRBV13 and the J gene is TRBJ2-7; 9 central bases correspond to TRBD1. The specimen was peripheral blood. This TCR was recovered from a man younger than 35 with active or convalescent COVID-19. In nucleotides, the sequence is TGTGCCAGCAGCCCCAGGACAGGGGCACCCCCGTACTTC. The resulting protein is CASSPRTGAPPYF.